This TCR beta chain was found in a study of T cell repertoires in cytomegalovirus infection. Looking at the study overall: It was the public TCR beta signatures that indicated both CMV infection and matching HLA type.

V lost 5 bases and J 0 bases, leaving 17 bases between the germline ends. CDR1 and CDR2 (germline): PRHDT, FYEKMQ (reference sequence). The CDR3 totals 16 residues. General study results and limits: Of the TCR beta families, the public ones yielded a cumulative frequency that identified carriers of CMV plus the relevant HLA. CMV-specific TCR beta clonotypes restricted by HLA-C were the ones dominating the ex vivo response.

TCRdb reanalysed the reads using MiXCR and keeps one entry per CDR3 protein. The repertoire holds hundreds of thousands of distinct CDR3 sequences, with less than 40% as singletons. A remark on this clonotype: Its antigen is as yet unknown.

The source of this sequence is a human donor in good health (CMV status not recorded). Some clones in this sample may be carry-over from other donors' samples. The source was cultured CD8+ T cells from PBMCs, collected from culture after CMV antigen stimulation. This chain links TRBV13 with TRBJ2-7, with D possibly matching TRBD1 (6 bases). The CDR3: CASSKMTGPLSYEQYF. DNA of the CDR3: TGTGCCAGCAGCAAAATGACAGGCCCGCTCTCCTACGAGCAGTACTTC.